This is a list of T cell receptor beta chains from one sample in a study of shared clonotypes between healthy human individuals. The assay was immunoSEQ multiplex PCR, and TCRdb's table has in-frame clones only and misses some. This sample has 2 million to 2.5 million clones; around 90% occur once, and the top ten carry approximately 0.41%. Sequences were obtained from naive CD4+ T cells from PBMCs. These receptors were obtained from a man between 18 and 35 years old in good health. Some clones in this sample may be carry-over from other donors' samples. CDR3s include the opening cysteine and the closing phenylalanine or tryptophan. D genes are given only for firm matches. For some rows the clone size is stated as once, few or many, or as a class when expanded; others skip it.

NA	NA	TRBJ2-5	TRBV2	CASNLYQETQYF	TGTGCCAGCAACCTGTACCAAGAGACCCAGTACTTC
NA	NA	TRBJ1-5	TRBV2	CASSDDQPQHF	TGTGCCAGCAGTGACGATCAGCCCCAGCATTTT
NA	NA	TRBJ2-7	TRBV5-6	CASSLDRTFYEQYF	TGTGCCAGCAGCTTGGACAGAACTTTCTACGAGCAGTACTTC
NA	NA	TRBJ2-3	TRBV6-1	CASIPGTDTQYF	TGTGCCAGCATCCCAGGCACAGATACGCAGTATTTT
NA	NA	TRBJ1-5	TRBV5-1	CASSRGPNQPQHF	TGCGCCAGCAGCAGGGGCCCCAATCAGCCCCAGCATTTT
NA	TRBD2	TRBJ2-5	TRBV28	CASSFPGERGWYQETQYF	TGTGCCAGCAGTTTTCCTGGAGAGCGGGGGTGGTACCAAGAGACCCAGTACTTC
NA	NA	TRBJ2-7	TRBV28	CASSSVMSSYEQYF	TGTGCCAGCAGTTCGGTCATGAGCTCCTACGAGCAGTACTTC
NA	TRBD2	TRBJ2-7	TRBV28	CASSSPASGGSSYEQYF	TGTGCCAGCAGTTCCCCCGCTAGCGGGGGGAGCTCCTACGAGCAGTACTTC
NA	TRBD2	TRBJ2-1	TRBV29-1	CSVPHPGLVVNEQFF	TGCAGCGTTCCTCACCCGGGACTAGTGGTCAATGAGCAGTTCTTC
NA	TRBD1	TRBJ1-3	TRBV7-8	CASSFGQGSFSGNTIYF	TGTGCCAGCAGCTTTGGACAGGGCTCCTTCTCTGGAAACACCATATATTTT
NA	NA	TRBJ1-1	TRBV19	CASNRNTEAFF	TGTGCCAGTAACAGGAACACTGAAGCTTTCTTT
NA	TRBD2	TRBJ2-7	TRBV2	CASRRAGVRSYEQYF	TGTGCCAGCAGACGGGCGGGAGTAAGGTCCTACGAGCAGTACTTC
NA	TRBD2	TRBJ2-5	TRBV5-1	CASSTGTSGETQYF	TGCGCCAGCAGCACAGGGACTAGCGGCGAGACCCAGTACTTC
NA	TRBD1	TRBJ1-2	TRBV25-1	CASLSDRGNYGYTF	TGTGCCAGCTTATCAGACAGGGGGAACTATGGCTACACCTTC
NA	NA	TRBJ2-7	TRBV28	CASSLSGQGKNEQYF	TGTGCCAGCAGTTTATCGGGGCAGGGGAAAAACGAGCAGTACTTC
once	TRBD2	TRBJ2-3	TRBV10-3	CAISESIAGYSTDTQYF	TGTGCCATCAGTGAGTCCATAGCGGGATACAGCACAGATACGCAGTATTTT
NA	TRBD1	TRBJ1-6	TRBV6-1	CASKDRGDSPLHF	TGTGCCAGCAAGGACAGGGGGGATTCACCCCTCCACTTT
NA	TRBD1	TRBJ2-7	TRBV5-1	CASSPGTGISYEQYF	TGCGCCAGCAGCCCCGGGACAGGGATTTCCTACGAGCAGTACTTC
NA	NA	TRBJ2-7	TRBV7-9	CASSPQWAGRYEQYF	TGTGCCAGCAGCCCACAGTGGGCGGGACGGTACGAGCAGTACTTC
few	NA	TRBJ1-2	TRBV6-6	CASNWGDGYTF	TGTGCCAGCAATTGGGGGGATGGCTACACCTTC
NA	NA	TRBJ1-3	TRBV20-1	CRILPDTIYF	TGCAGGATTCTCCCAGACACCATATATTTT
NA	TRBD1	TRBJ2-5	TRBV6-1	CASSESIQGAGETQYF	TGTGCCAGCAGTGAGTCAATACAGGGGGCTGGGGAGACCCAGTACTTC
NA	NA	TRBJ1-5	TRBV7-8	CASSLVRDYSNQPQHF	TGTGCCAGCAGCTTAGTGAGGGATTATAGCAATCAGCCCCAGCATTTT
NA	TRBD1	TRBJ1-6	TRBV5-1	CASSLDGTASPLHF	TGCGCCAGCAGCTTGGACGGGACAGCCTCACCCCTCCACTTT
few	TRBD1	TRBJ1-1	TRBV30	CAWRTGANTEAFF	TGTGCCTGGCGGACAGGGGCCAACACTGAAGCTTTCTTT
NA	NA	TRBJ1-5	TRBV28	CASSLGRGASVGTLNQPQHF	TGTGCCAGCAGTTTGGGTCGGGGAGCTTCGGTGGGTACCCTAAATCAGCCCCAGCATTTT
NA	NA	TRBJ2-5	TRBV9	CASSGSTRLVETQYF	TGTGCCAGCAGCGGTTCGACACGGCTGGTGGAGACCCAGTACTTC
NA	NA	TRBJ2-7	TRBV21-1	CASSKVQGSCSYEQYF	TGTGCCAGCAGCAAAGTTCAGGGTTCCTGCTCCTACGAGCAGTACTTC
NA	NA	TRBJ1-1	TRBV28	CASRPSASEAFF	TGTGCCAGCAGGCCTTCAGCGTCTGAAGCTTTCTTT
NA	NA	TRBJ1-4	TRBV2	CASRRTGGSNEKLFF	TGTGCCAGCAGGAGGACGGGAGGCTCTAATGAAAAACTGTTTTTT
NA	NA	TRBJ2-2	TRBV5-1	CASGPLTGSNTGELFF	TGCGCCAGCGGCCCCCTAACTGGGTCGAACACCGGGGAGCTGTTTTTT
NA	TRBD1	TRBJ2-7	TRBV6-5	CASRAGQGGSGEQYF	TGTGCCAGCAGGGCGGGACAGGGAGGCTCGGGGGAGCAGTACTTC
once	TRBD1	TRBJ2-5	TRBV7-2	CASSLGTGNGAETQYF	TGTGCCAGCAGCCTGGGGACAGGGAACGGAGCTGAGACCCAGTACTTC
NA	NA	TRBJ1-2	TRBV6-1	CASSEWGQGGYGYTF	TGTGCCAGCAGTGAGTGGGGACAAGGCGGCTATGGCTACACCTTC
NA	TRBD2	TRBJ2-1	TRBV7-2	CASRERLAGGESYNEQFF	TGTGCCAGCAGGGAAAGACTAGCGGGAGGGGAGTCCTACAATGAGCAGTTCTTC
NA	NA	TRBJ2-7	TRBV2	CASSDDRAYSYEQYF	TGTGCCAGCAGTGACGACCGGGCATACTCCTACGAGCAGTACTTC
NA	NA	TRBJ1-2	TRBV7-6	CASSLRGAGYGYTF	TGTGCCAGCAGCTTAAGGGGGGCCGGCTATGGCTACACCTTC
NA	TRBD2	TRBJ2-7	TRBV2	CASSVVAGGNYEQYF	TGTGCCAGCAGTGTGGTAGCGGGAGGAAACTACGAGCAGTACTTC
NA	NA	TRBJ1-2	TRBV4-1	CASSPGGWAIGYTF	TGCGCCAGCAGCCCCGGGGGTTGGGCCATTGGCTACACCTTC
NA	NA	TRBJ1-5	TRBV19	CASRRQGGQPQHF	TGTGCCAGTAGGCGGCAGGGCGGTCAGCCCCAGCATTTT